Sequencing of this TCR beta chain was carried out in a study of T cell responses to AZD1222 COVID-19 vaccine. About the research overall: Timing groups of about 4 and about 12 weeks for second doses were pooled.

Germline V lookup: CDR1 LGHDT, CDR2 YNNKEL (reference sequence). There are 15 residues in the CDR3. The V and J ends lost 1 base and 6 bases respectively, with 15 bases between them. General study points: Baseline serostatus was positive in only 5 to 7 AZD1222 recipients. Elevations in Spike-specific TCR breadth and depth followed administration of two AZD1222 doses.

Here immunoSEQ multiplex PCR was the method, and the copy in TCRdb shows in-frame clones only, minus some. Seen here are fewer than 150,000 clones, roughly 84% observed once, and the top ten hold approximately 9.2%. On this clone: No antigen is known for it.

The sample consisted of peripheral blood, taken on day 0 of AZD1222 vaccination. This clonotype originated in an adult in good health. This chain connects TRBV3-1 (or the pseudogene TRBV3-2) to TRBJ1-2; TRBD1 might be the D (6 bases). The CDR3 nucleotides read TGTGCCAGCAGCCAAGGGCAGGGGCGTGGGAATGGCTACACCTTC. Translating gives CASSQGQGRGNGYTF.